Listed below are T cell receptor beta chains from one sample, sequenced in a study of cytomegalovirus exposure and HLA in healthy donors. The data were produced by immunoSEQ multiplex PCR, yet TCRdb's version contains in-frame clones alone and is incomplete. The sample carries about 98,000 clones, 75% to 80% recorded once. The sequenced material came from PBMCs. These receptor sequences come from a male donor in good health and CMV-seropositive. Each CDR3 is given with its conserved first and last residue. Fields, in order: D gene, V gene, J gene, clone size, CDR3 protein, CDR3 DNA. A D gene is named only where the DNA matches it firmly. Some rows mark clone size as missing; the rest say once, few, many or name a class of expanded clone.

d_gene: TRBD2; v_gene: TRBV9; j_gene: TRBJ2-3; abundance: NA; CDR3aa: CASSVTSGRNTDTQYF; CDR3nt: TGTGCCAGCAGCGTAACTAGCGGGAGGAACACAGATACGCAGTATTTT
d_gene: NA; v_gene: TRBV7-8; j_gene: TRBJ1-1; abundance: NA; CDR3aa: CASSPTPGWAFF; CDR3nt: TGTGCCAGCAGCCCTACGCCCGGGTGGGCTTTCTTT
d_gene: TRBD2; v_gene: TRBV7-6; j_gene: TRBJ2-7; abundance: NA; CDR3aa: CASSLSGGGGEQYF; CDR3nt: TGTGCCAGCAGCTTGAGCGGGGGGGGAGGGGAGCAGTACTTC
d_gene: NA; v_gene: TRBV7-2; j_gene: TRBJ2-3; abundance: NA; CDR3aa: CASSPRNFPGTDTQYF; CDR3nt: TGTGCCAGCAGCCCTCGAAACTTTCCCGGGACAGATACGCAGTATTTT
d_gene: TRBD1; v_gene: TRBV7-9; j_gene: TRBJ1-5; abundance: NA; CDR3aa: CASSPGQGAPSNQPQHF; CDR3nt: TGTGCCAGCAGCCCGGGACAGGGGGCCCCTAGCAATCAGCCCCAGCATTTT
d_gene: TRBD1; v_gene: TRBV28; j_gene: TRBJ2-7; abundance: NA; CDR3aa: CASRRRTGVDEQYF; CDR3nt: TGTGCCAGCAGGAGAAGGACAGGGGTAGACGAGCAGTACTTC
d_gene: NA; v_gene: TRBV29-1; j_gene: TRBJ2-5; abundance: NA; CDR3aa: CSVYLTNTETQYF; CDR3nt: TGCAGCGTATACCTCACTAACACAGAGACCCAGTACTTC
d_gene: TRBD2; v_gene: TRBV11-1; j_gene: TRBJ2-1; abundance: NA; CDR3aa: CASSPHRGGYNEQFF; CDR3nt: TGTGCCAGCAGCCCCCATAGGGGAGGGTACAATGAGCAGTTCTTC
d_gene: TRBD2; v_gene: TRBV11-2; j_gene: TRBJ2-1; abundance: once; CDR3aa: CASSLQAGGYNEQFF; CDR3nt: TGTGCCAGCAGCTTACAAGCGGGAGGGTATAATGAGCAGTTCTTC
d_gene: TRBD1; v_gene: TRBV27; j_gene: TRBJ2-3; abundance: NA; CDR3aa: CASRPDRPGTDTQYF; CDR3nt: TGTGCCAGCAGGCCGGACAGGCCCGGCACAGATACGCAGTATTTT
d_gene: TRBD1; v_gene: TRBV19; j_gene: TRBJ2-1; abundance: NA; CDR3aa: CASRPVGQGDYNEQFF; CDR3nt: TGTGCCAGTAGACCAGTTGGACAGGGGGACTACAATGAGCAGTTCTTC
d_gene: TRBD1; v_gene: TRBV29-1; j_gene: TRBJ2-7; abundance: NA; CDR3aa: CSVEAYRGASYEQYF; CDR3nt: TGCAGCGTTGAAGCCTACAGGGGAGCGAGTTACGAGCAGTACTTC
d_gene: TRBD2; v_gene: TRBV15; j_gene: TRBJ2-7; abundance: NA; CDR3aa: CATSREFQREGREQYF; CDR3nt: TGTGCCACCAGCAGAGAATTCCAGCGGGAGGGCCGCGAGCAGTACTTC
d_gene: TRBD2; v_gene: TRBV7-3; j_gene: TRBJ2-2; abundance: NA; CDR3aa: CASSLLAGNKGTGELFF; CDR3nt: TGTGCCAGCAGCTTACTAGCGGGAAATAAGGGCACCGGGGAGCTGTTTTTT
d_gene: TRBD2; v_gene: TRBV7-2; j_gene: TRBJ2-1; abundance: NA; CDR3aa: CASSPRTSGSNEQFF; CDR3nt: TGTGCCAGCAGCCCTCGGACTAGCGGGAGCAATGAGCAGTTCTTC
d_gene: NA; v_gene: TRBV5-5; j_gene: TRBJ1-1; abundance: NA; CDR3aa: CASSLEAGKGTEAFF; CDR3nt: TGTGCCAGCAGCTTGGAGGCAGGGAAAGGTACTGAAGCTTTCTTT
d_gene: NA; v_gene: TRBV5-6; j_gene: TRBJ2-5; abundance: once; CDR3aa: CASSWGQGIASRLGYF; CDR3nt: NA
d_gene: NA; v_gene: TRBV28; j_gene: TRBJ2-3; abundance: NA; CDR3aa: CASAEPSLSTDTQYF; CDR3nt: TGTGCCTCGGCGGAACCTTCTTTGAGCACAGATACGCAGTATTTT
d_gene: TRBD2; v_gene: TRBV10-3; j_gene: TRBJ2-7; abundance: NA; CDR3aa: CAISGGTSGHEQYF; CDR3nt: TGTGCCATCAGTGGCGGGACTAGCGGTCACGAGCAGTACTTC
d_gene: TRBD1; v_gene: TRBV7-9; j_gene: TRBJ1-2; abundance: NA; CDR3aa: CASSLLNRGAVYTF; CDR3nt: TGTGCCAGCAGCCTACTGAACAGGGGGGCTGTCTACACCTTC
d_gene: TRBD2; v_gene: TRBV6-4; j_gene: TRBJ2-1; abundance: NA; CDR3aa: CASSAEAGGRYNEQFF; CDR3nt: TGTGCCAGCAGTGCCGAAGCGGGAGGGAGGTACAATGAGCAGTTCTTC
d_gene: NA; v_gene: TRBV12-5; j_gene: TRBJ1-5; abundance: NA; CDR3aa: CASGLGANQPQHF; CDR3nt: TGTGCTAGTGGTTTGGGAGCTAATCAGCCCCAGCATTTT
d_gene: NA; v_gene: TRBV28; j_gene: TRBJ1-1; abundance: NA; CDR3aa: CASRPPGANTEAFF; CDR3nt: TGTGCCAGCCGACCCCCCGGAGCGAACACTGAAGCTTTCTTT
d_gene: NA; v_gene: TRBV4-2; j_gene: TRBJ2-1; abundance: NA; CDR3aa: CASSPPGNEQFF; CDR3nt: TGTGCCAGCAGCCCCCCAGGCAATGAGCAGTTCTTC
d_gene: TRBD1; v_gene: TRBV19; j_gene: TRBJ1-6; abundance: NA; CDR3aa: CASTEDRKSSYNSPLHF; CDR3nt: TGTGCCAGTACAGAGGACAGGAAGAGCTCCTATAATTCACCCCTCCACTTT
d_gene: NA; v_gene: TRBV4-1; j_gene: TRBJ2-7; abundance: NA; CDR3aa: CASSLSARDEQYF; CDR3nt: TGCGCCAGCAGCCTATCCGCGAGGGACGAGCAGTACTTC
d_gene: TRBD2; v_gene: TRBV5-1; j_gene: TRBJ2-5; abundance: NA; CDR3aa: CASSAPGGLAGVETQYF; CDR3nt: TGCGCCAGCAGCGCGCCGGGGGGCCTAGCGGGAGTGGAGACCCAGTACTTC
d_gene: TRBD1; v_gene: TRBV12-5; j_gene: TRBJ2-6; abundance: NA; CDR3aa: CASGLGQGTGANVLTF; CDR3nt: TGTGCTAGTGGTTTGGGACAGGGGACTGGGGCCAACGTCCTGACTTTC
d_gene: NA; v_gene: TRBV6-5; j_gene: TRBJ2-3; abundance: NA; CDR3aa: CASSTSGTSGLTQYF; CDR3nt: TGTGCCAGCAGTACTTCCGGGACATCTGGACTGACGCAGTATTTT
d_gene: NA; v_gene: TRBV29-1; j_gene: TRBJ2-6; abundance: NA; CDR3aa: CSVESVGSGANGLTF; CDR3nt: TGCAGCGTTGAATCCGTCGGCTCTGGGGCCAACGGCCTGACTTTC
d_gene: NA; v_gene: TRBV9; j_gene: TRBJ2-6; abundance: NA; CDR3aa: CASSVINSGANGLTF; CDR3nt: TGTGCCAGCAGCGTAATCAACTCTGGGGCCAACGGCCTGACTTTC
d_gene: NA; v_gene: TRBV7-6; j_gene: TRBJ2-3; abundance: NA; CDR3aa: CASSLAGGTDTQYF; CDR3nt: TGTGCCAGCAGCTTAGCAGGGGGCACAGATACGCAGTATTTT
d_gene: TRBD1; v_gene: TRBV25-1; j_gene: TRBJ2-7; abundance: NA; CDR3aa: CASIHQGTAEQYF; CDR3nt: TGTGCCAGCATACACCAGGGGACAGCCGAGCAGTACTTC
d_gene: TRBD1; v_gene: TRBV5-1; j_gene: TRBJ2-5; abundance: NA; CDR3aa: CASSLRGQEQTQYF; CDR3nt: TGCGCCAGCAGCTTGCGGGGACAGGAACAGACCCAGTACTTC
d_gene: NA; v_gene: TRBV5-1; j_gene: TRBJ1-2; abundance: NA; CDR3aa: CASVPVAGANYGYTF; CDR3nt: TGCGCCAGCGTCCCCGTGGCGGGGGCTAACTATGGCTACACCTTC
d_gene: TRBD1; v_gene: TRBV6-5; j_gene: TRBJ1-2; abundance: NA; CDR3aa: CASSYTGTGKGGGYTF; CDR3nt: TGTGCCAGCAGCTACACCGGGACAGGGAAGGGAGGAGGCTACACCTTC
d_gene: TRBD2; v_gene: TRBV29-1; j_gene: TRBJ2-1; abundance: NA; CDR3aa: CSVDIAGGGSYNEQFF; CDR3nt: TGCAGCGTTGATATAGCGGGAGGAGGGTCCTACAATGAGCAGTTCTTC
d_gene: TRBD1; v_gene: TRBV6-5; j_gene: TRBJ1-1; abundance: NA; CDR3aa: CASSDRVTNTEAFF; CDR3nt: TGTGCCAGCAGTGACAGGGTCACGAACACTGAAGCTTTCTTT
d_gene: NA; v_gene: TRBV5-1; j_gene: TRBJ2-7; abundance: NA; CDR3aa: CASTPRGNSYEQYF; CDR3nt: TGCGCCAGCACCCCTCGAGGCAACTCCTACGAGCAGTACTTC
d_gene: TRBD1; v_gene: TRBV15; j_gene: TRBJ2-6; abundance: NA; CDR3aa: CATSKQGPNSGANGLTF; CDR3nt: TGTGCCACCAGTAAACAGGGGCCCAACTCTGGGGCCAACGGCCTGACTTTC
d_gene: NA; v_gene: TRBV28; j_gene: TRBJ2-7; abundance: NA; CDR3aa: CASTPGSRPYEQYF; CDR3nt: TGTGCCAGCACTCCGGGTTCGCGCCCCTACGAGCAGTACTTC
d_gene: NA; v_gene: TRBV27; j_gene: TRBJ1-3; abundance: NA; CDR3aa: CASSLSIGGSGNTIYF; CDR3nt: TGTGCCAGCAGTTTATCGATAGGGGGCTCTGGAAACACCATATATTTT
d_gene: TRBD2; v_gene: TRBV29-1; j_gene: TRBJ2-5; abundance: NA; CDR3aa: CSVDTSGSGETQYF; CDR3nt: TGCAGCGTTGATACTAGCGGGTCGGGGGAGACCCAGTACTTC
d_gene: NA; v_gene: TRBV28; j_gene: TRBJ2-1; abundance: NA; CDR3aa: CASSPWGGPNNEQFF; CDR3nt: TGTGCCAGCAGCCCATGGGGGGGGCCCAACAATGAGCAGTTCTTC
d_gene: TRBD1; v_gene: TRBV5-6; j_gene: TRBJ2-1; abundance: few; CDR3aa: CASSLQGALYNEQFF; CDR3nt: TGTGCCAGCAGCCTACAGGGGGCGCTTTACAATGAGCAGTTCTTC
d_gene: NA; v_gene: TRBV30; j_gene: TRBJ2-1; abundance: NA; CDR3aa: CAWSVRGLNEQFF; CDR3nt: TGTGCCTGGAGTGTAAGGGGGTTGAATGAGCAGTTCTTC
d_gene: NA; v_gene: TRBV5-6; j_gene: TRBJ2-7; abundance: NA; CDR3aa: CASSSYVYEQYF; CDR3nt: TGTGCCAGCAGCTCGTATGTCTACGAGCAGTACTTC
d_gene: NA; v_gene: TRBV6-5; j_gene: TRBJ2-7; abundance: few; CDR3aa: CASSFSGTLSYEQYF; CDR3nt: TGTGCCAGCAGTTTCTCCGGGACTTTGTCCTACGAGCAGTACTTC
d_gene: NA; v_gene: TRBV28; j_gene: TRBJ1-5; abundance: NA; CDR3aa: CASRVANQPQHF; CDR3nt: TGTGCCAGCAGGGTTGCGAATCAGCCCCAGCATTTT
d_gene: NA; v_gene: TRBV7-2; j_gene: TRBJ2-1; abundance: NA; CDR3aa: CASSPRDKTDVKQFF; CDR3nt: TGTGCCAGCAGCCCCCGGGACAAGACGGACGTTAAGCAGTTCTTC
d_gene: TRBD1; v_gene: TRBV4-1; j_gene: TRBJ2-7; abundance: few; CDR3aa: CASSQHGQGADEQYF; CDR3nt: TGCGCCAGCAGCCAGCACGGACAGGGGGCTGACGAGCAGTACTTC
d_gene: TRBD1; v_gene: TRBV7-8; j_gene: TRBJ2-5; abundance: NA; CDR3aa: CASSSGQGVETQYF; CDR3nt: TGTGCCAGCAGCTCGGGACAGGGCGTCGAGACCCAGTACTTC
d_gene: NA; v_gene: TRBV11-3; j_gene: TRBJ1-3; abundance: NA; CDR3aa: CASSLTQNPGNTIYF; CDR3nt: TGTGCCAGCAGCTTAACCCAGAACCCTGGAAACACCATATATTTT
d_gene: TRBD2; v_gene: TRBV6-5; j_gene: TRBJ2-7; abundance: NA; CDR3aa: CARTPTSGSSYEQYF; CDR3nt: TGTGCCAGGACCCCTACTAGCGGGAGCTCCTACGAGCAGTACTTC
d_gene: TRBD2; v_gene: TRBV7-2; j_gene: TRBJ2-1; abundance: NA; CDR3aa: CASTGDYLNNEQFF; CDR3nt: TGTGCCAGCACCGGGGACTACCTTAACAATGAGCAGTTCTTC